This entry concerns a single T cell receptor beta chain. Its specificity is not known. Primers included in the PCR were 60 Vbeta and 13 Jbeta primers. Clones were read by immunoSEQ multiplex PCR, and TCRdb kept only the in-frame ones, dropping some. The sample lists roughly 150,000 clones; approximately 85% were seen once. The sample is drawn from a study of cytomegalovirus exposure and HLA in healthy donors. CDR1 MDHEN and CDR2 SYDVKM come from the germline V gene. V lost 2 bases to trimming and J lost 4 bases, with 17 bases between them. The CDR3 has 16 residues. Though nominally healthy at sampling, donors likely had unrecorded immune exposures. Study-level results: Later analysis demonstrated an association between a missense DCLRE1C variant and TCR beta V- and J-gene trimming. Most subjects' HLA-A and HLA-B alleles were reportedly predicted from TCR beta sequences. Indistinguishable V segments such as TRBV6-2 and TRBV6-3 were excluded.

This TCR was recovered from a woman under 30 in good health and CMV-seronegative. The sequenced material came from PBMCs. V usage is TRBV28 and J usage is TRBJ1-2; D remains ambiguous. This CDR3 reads CASSLIGTSRGYGYTF. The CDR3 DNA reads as TGTGCCAGCAGTTTAATCGGAACCTCCCGGGGCTATGGCTACACCTTC.